One T cell receptor beta chain is described in this entry. The data were obtained in a study of blood T cell repertoires in COVID-19. The CDR3 extends over 13 amino acids. V lost 8 bases to trimming and J lost 0 bases, with 11 bases between them. Germline CDR1 reads SNHLY; CDR2 reads FYNNEI. The authors' processing: Estimates of nucleated cell counts were drawn from the amplification of reference gene primers. Sequenced by immunoSEQ multiplex PCR; TCRdb stores in-frame clones only, minus some. The DNA was the basis for D and trimming; V, J and clone size are from that table. The repertoire consists of roughly 54,000 clones, with about 82% occurring once and the leading ten covering roughly 2.1%.

The clonotype was recovered from a woman aged 60-70 years with acute or convalescent COVID-19. Sequencing used peripheral blood. The genes are TRBV2 and TRBJ2-7, with D uncertain. The CDR3 sequence is CASSVPASYEQYF. The CDR3 region has the DNA TGTGCCAGCTCGGTCCCTGCCTCCTACGAGCAGTACTTC.